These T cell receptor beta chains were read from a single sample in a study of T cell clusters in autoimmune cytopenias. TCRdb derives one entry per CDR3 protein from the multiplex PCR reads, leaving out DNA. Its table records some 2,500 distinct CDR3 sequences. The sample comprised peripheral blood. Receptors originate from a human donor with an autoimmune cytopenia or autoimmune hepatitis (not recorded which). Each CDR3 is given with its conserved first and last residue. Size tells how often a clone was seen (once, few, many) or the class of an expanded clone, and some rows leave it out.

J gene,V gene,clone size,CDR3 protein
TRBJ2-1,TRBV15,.,CATSRDMSLVLLYNEQFF
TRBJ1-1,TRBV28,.,CASSLGQGNTEAFF
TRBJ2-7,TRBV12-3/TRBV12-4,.,CASSLGLSYEQYF
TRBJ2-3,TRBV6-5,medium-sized,CASSYGGSTDTQYF
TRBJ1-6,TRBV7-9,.,CASSLEGRSSPLHF
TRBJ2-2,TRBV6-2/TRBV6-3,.,CASRHWDTNTGELFF
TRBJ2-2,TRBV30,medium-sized,CAWSVYGGELFF
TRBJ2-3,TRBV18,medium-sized,CASSVLRTTGDRGPTDTQYF
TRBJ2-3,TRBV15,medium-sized,CATSIRPGRGADTQYF
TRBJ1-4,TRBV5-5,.,CASSLGWTRKGEKLFF
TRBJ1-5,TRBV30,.,CAWSPGQGRGQPQHF
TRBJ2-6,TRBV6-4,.,CASMWDSSPSGANVLTF
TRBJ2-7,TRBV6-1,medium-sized,CASSAGGTGVWEQYF
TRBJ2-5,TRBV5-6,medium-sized,CASSLVGGGETQYF
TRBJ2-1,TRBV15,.,CATSGFTASSYNEQFF
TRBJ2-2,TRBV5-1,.,CASRPGQAYTGELFF
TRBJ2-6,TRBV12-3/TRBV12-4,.,CASKSTGGGAGANVLTF
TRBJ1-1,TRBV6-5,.,CASRTGAISNTEAFF
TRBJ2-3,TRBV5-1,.,CASRWNFYSDTQYF
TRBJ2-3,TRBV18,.,CASSPSTGTSTDTQYF
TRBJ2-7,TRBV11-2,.,CASSFRGGEQYF
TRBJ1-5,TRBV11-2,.,CASSLGHRAGNQPQHF
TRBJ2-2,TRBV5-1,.,CASSRGQPPGELFF
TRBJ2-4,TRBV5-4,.,CASRDWRTKNIQYF
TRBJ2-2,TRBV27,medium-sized,CASSRGTGRNTGELFF
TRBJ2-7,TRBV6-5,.,CASSYSSRQGSYEQYF
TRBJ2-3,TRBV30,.,CACSLYTGDYGTDTQYF
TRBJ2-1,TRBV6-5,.,CASRRISGRFLEQFF
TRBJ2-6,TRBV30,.,CAWSRPSGANVLTF
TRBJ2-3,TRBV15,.,CATSRVADTQYF
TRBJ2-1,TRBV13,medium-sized,CASSPSGTYNEQFF
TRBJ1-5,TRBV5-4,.,CASSPVRPQHF
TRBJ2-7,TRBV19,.,CASSTTGGSLWEQYF
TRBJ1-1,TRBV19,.,CASSIRGANTEAFF
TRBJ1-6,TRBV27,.,CASSGQGGSPLHF
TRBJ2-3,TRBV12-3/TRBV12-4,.,CASSLGQARDTQYF
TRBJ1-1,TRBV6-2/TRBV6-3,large,CASSYGQLYHMNTEAFF
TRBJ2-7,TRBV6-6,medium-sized,CASTSSGFAGEQYF
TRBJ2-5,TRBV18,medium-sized,CASSPRTGGETQYF
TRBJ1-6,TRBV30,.,CAWSGRISGGNSPLHF